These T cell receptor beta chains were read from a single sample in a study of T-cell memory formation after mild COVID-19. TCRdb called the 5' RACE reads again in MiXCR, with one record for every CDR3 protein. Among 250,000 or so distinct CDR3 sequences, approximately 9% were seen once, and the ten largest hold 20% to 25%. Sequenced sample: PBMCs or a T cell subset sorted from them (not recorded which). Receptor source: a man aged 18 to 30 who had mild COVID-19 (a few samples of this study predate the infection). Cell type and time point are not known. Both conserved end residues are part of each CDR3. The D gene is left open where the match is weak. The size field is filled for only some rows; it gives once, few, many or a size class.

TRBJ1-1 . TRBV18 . CASSPSGQMNTEAFF TGTGCCAGCTCACCATCGGGCCAAATGAACACTGAAGCTTTCTTT
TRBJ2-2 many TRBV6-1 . CASSEELANTGELFF TGTGCCAGCAGTGAAGAACTAGCGAACACCGGGGAGCTGTTTTTT
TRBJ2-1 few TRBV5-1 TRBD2 CASSPSGGGNYNEQFF TGCGCCAGCAGCCCCAGTGGCGGGGGGAATTACAATGAGCAGTTCTTC
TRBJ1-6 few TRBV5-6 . CASSLQGPTPLVHF TGTGCCAGCAGCTTGCAGGGACCCACACCCCTCGTCCACTTT
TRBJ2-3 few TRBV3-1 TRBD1 CASNPGQGGDTQYF TGTGCCAGCAACCCGGGACAGGGGGGAGATACGCAGTATTTT
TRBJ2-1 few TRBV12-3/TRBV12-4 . CASSVAGGRYEQFF TGTGCCAGCAGTGTAGCTGGGGGACGCTATGAGCAGTTCTTC
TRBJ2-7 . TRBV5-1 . CASSSGPVNYEQYF TGCGCCAGCAGCTCCGGACCTGTTAACTACGAGCAGTACTTC
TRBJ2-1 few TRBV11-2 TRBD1 CASSFTPGQGYEQFF TGTGCCAGCAGCTTCACACCAGGACAGGGTTATGAGCAGTTCTTC
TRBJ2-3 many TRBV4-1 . CASSQESSPSTDTQYF TGCGCCAGCAGCCAAGAGTCCAGCCCTAGCACAGATACGCAGTATTTT
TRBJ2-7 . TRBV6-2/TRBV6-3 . CASSYSWLSEQYF TGTGCCAGCAGTTACTCATGGCTGTCTGAGCAGTACTTC
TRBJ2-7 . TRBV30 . CAWTRYAWSYEQYF TGTGCCTGGACCCGCTATGCGTGGTCCTACGAGCAGTACTTC
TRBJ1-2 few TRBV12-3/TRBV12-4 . CASSPRGAWGYTF TGTGCCAGCAGTCCTCGGGGAGCCTGGGGCTACACCTTC
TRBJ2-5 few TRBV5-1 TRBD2 CASSLMAGGGETQYF TGCGCCAGCAGCTTGATGGCGGGGGGTGGCGAGACCCAGTACTTC
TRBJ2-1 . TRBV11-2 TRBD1 CASSLDPGQGHEQFF TGTGCCAGCAGCTTAGATCCCGGACAGGGACATGAGCAGTTCTTC
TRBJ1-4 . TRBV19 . CASSPQREKLFF TGTGCCAGTAGCCCACAGAGGGAAAAACTGTTTTTT
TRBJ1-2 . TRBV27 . CASSFHRDILRYGYTF TGTGCCAGCAGTTTCCACCGGGACATCCTCCGGTATGGCTACACCTTC
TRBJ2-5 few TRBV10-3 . CAISESVQGETQYF TGTGCCATCAGTGAGTCGGTGCAGGGAGAGACCCAGTACTTC
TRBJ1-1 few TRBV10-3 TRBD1 CAISLTGGYEAFF TGTGCCATCAGTTTGACAGGGGGCTATGAAGCTTTCTTT
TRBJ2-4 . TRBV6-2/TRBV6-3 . CASSPHVSIAKNIQYF TGTGCCAGCAGTCCACACGTTTCGATAGCCAAAAACATTCAGTACTTC
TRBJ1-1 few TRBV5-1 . CASSLRGSMNTEAFF TGCGCCAGCAGCTTGAGGGGGAGCATGAACACTGAAGCTTTCTTT
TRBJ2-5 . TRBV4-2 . CASSLEGGSGWTETQYF TGTGCCAGCAGCCTAGAGGGGGGAAGCGGATGGACAGAGACCCAGTACTTC
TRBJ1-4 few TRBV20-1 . CSFRQGWGEKLFF TGCAGCTTCCGTCAGGGATGGGGTGAAAAACTGTTTTTT
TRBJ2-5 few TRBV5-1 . CASSLGRYQETQYF TGCGCCAGCAGCCTGGGACGGTACCAAGAGACCCAGTACTTC
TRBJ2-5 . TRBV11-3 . CASSEGGTGGETQYF TGTGCCAGCAGCGAGGGAGGGACAGGTGGGGAGACCCAGTACTTC
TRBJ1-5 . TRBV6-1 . CASRTDRRFAQPQHF TGTGCCAGCAGGACTGACAGACGATTTGCCCAGCCCCAGCATTTT
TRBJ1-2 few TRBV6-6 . CASSYSLGNYGYTF TGTGCCAGCAGTTACTCGCTGGGGAACTATGGCTACACCTTC
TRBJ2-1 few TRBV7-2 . CASSPGIGIDEQFF TGTGCCAGCAGCCCCGGGATCGGGATCGACGAGCAGTTCTTC
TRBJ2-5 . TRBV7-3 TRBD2 CASSTGLAGYMYF TGTGCCAGCAGCACCGGACTAGCGGGGTATATGTACTTC
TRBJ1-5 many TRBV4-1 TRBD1 CASSQGPTGGWQPQHF TGCGCCAGCAGCCAAGGCCCCACAGGGGGCTGGCAGCCCCAGCATTTT
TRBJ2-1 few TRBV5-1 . CASSLTTYNEQFF TGCGCCAGCAGCTTGACAACCTACAATGAGCAGTTCTTC
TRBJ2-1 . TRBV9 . CASSVLGGGEQFF TGTGCCAGCAGCGTATTGGGCGGGGGCGAGCAGTTCTTC
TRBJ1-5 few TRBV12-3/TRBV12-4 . CASSVGNQPQHF TGTGCCAGCTCGGTGGGTAATCAGCCCCAGCATTTT